This TCR beta chain was retrieved from a study of blood T cell repertoires in COVID-19. The CDR3 is 12 residues long. CDR1 is SGHNT and CDR2 is YYREEE in the germline V gene (reference sequence). The V end was cut by 3 bases, the J end by 6 bases, with 8 bases between. The repertoire was sequenced with immunoSEQ multiplex PCR; TCRdb's copy has only in-frame clones and lacks some. The sample consists of about 75,000 clones, around 83% of them appearing once. Sequenced sample: peripheral blood. This clonotype originated in a woman aged 45-65 years with acute or convalescent COVID-19. V usage is TRBV5-4 and J usage is TRBJ2-3; TRBD2 is a possible D gene (6 bases). In DNA, the CDR3 is TGTGCCAGCAGCTGGGGGAGGGATACGCAGTATTTT. Amino acid sequence: CASSWGRDTQYF. The variable domain in full, completed from reference TRBV5-4 and TRBJ2-3, reads ETGVTQSPTHLIKTRGQQVTLRCSSQSGHNTVSWYQQALGQGPQFIFQYYREEENGRGNFPPRFSGLQFPNYSSELNVNALELDDSALYLCASSWGRDTQYFGPGTRLTVL.